Presented here are 25 T cell receptor beta chains from one specimen sequenced in a study of graft-versus-host responses after intestinal transplantation. TCRdb's copy holds only in-frame clones and misses some; the assay was immunoSEQ multiplex PCR. Among fewer than 45,000 clones, about 89% were seen once, and the ten largest hold under 2.5%. The sample in question was PBMCs, obtained 300 to 320 days after intestinal transplant. These receptors were collected from a human patient who received an intestinal transplant, so some T cells may come from the graft donor.

The gene calls are TRBV6-6 and TRBJ2-5; D is possibly TRBD1 or TRBD2 (5 bases each). V lost 0 bases and J 4 bases, leaving 15 bases between the germline ends. The CDR3 consists of 16 residues. Germline V gives CDR1 MNHNY, CDR2 SVGAGI (reference sequence). The CDR3 loop is CASSYSPREIAETQYF. The CDR3 coding sequence is TGTGCCAGCAGTTACTCCCCCAGGGAGATCGCAGAGACCCAGTACTTC.

This clone showed up just once. The J gene is TRBJ2-2, the V gene TRBV6-6; 8 bases match TRBD1. CDR1 is MNHNY and CDR2 is SVGAGI in the germline V gene (reference sequence). Losses at the gene ends were 1 base for V and 7 bases for J; bases not matched to a gene: 5. This CDR3 spans 15 amino acids. The CDR3 spells CASSYLTGAVGELFF. The CDR3 nucleotides are TGTGCCAGCAGTTACTTGACAGGGGCGGTCGGGGAGCTGTTTTTT.

The chain employs TRBV28 and TRBJ2-7; D gene unclear. CDR3 size: 13 residues. Trimming took 2 bases from V and 2 from J, leaving 7 bases between them. Germline V CDR1 and CDR2: MDHEN, SYDVKM. CDR3 in amino acids: CASSLSAAYEQYF. As DNA, the CDR3 is TGTGCCAGCAGTTTAAGCGCTGCCTACGAGCAGTACTTC.

V usage is TRBV7-6 and J usage is TRBJ1-6; TRBD1 might be the D (6 bases). V lost 6 bases, J lost 11 bases, and 17 bases lay in between. CDR3 length: 14 amino acids. Germline-derived CDR1 and CDR2 are SGHVS and FNYEAQ. DNA of the CDR3: TGTGCCAGCAGTGCGGACAGAGTTCATCCACCCCTCCACTTT. Translated: CASSADRVHPPLHF.

The V and J genes are TRBV25-1 and TRBJ1-2, with D maybe TRBD1 (6 bases). The V gene lost 5 bases and the J gene lost 6 bases, with 10 bases spanning the gap. Germline V CDR1 and CDR2: MGHDK, SYGVNS. The CDR3 totals 12 residues. In DNA form, the CDR3 reads TGTGCCAGCAGTTCTTACAGGGATGGCTACACCTTC. Its protein product is CASSSYRDGYTF.

This clone appeared a single time. This chain uses TRBV7-3 with TRBJ2-1; D possibly corresponds to TRBD1 (6 bases). The length of the CDR3 is 14 residues. V lost 5 bases, J lost 10 bases, and 18 bases lay in between. CDR1 and CDR2 from the germline V gene are SGHTA and FQGTGA. The CDR3 nucleotides read TGTGCCAGCAGCGAGGGGACAACCTTAGGGGAGCAGTTCTTC. Translation: CASSEGTTLGEQFF.

CDR3 sequence reads: CASSAWGDRTDTQYF. The CDR3 bases are TGTGCCAGCAGCGCCTGGGGGGATCGCACAGATACGCAGTATTTT. The chain employs TRBV9 and TRBJ2-3, with D tentatively TRBD2 (6 bases). Germline lookup yields CDR1 SGDLS and CDR2 YYNGEE. The CDR3 has 15 amino acids. V dropped 3 bases and J dropped 1 base, with 12 bases sitting between them.

This clone was detected once. The chain recombines TRBV12-2 with TRBJ1-6; the table's D gene call, TRBD1, was not cross checked with the DNA. TRBV12-2 represents a pseudogene. The CDR3 is made up of 16 amino acids. CDR3 amino acids: CASRQGLRSYNSPLHF. The CDR3 DNA is TGTGCAAGTCGCCAGGGGCTTCGGTCCTATAATTCACCCCTCCACTTT.

The chain employs TRBV2 and TRBJ2-5, with a possible D match to TRBD2 (5 bases). Trimming cost V 2 bases and J 2 bases, with 9 bases left between them. There are 14 residues in the CDR3. The germline CDR1 and CDR2 sequences are SNHLY and FYNNEI. CDR3 amino acids: CASSELAPQETQYF. CDR3 in DNA: TGTGCCAGCAGTGAACTAGCCCCGCAAGAGACCCAGTACTTC. The variable domain in full, with the rest retrieved from reference TRBV2 and TRBJ2-5, is EPEVTQTPSHQVTQMGQEVILRCVPISNHLYFYWYRQILGQKVEFLVSFYNNEISEKSEIFDDQFSVERPDGSNFTLKIRSTKLEDSAMYFCASSELAPQETQYFGPGTRLLVL.

On this clone: This likely comes from a read error, as the CDR3 has no conserved phenylalanine or tryptophan at its end. V gene TRBV30 combines with J gene TRBJ1-1, with D hard to call. CDR1 is GTSNPN and CDR2 is SVGIG in the germline V gene (reference sequence). CDR3 length equals 12 residues. Deletions cut 0 bases from V and 6 bases from J, with 8 bases between. The CDR3 nucleotides are TGTGCCTGGAGTGTACATGGCGCTGAAGCTTTCCTT. Translating it yields CAWSVHGAEAFL.

The chain recombines TRBV5-1 with TRBJ2-5, with 11 bases aligning to TRBD1. The CDR3 consists of 16 residues. CDR1 is SGHRS and CDR2 is YFSETQ in the germline V gene. After removal of 4 bases from V and 1 base from J, the junction contained 6 bases not matched to a gene. CDR3: CASSRAGTGGQETQYF. In DNA, the CDR3 is TGCGCCAGCAGCAGGGCCGGGACAGGGGGCCAAGAGACCCAGTACTTC. Complete variable domain (other parts from reference TRBV5-1 and TRBJ2-5): KAGVTQTPRYLIKTRGQQVTLSCSPISGHRSVSWYQQTPGQGLQFLFEYFSETQRNKGNFPGRFSGRQFSNSRSEMNVSTLELGDSALYLCASSRAGTGGQETQYFGPGTRLLVL.

The chain joins TRBV28 to TRBJ1-5; unclear D gene. Trimming cost V 3 bases and J 8 bases, with 11 bases left between them. This CDR3 region has 13 residues. Germline assignment: CDR1 MDHEN and CDR2 SYDVKM. In DNA form, the CDR3 reads TGTGCCAGCAGTTTTTTGCAGGCCGAGCCCCAGCATTTT. The encoded protein is CASSFLQAEPQHF.

The rearrangement uses TRBV7-3 and TRBJ2-3; 9 bases map to TRBD2. The CDR3 is 15 amino acids. Trimming at V came to 5 bases and at J to 1 base, leaving 4 bases not matched to a gene. Germline-derived CDR1 and CDR2 are SGHTA and FQGTGA. CDR3 amino acids: CASSMSSGGTDTQYF. In DNA, the CDR3 is TGTGCCAGCAGCATGTCTAGCGGGGGCACAGATACGCAGTATTTT.

V gene TRBV5-1 combines with J gene TRBJ2-7, with D maybe TRBD1 (6 bases). V lost 4 bases to trimming and J lost 1 base, with 9 bases between them. Looked up from germline, CDR1 is SGHRS and CDR2 is YFSETQ. This CDR3 is 13 amino acids long. The CDR3 reads CASSVTGSYEQYF. CDR3 in DNA: TGCGCCAGCAGCGTTACAGGGTCCTACGAGCAGTACTTC.

The sample holds one count of this clone. The rearrangement joins TRBV2 to TRBJ2-1; D is unresolved. The germline gives CDR1 SNHLY, CDR2 FYNNEI. CDR3 length: 13 amino acids. Trimming cost V 4 bases and J 7 bases, with 11 bases left between them. CDR3 residues: CASSGLEGNEQFF. CDR3 nucleotides: TGTGCCAGCAGTGGTCTCGAAGGGAATGAGCAGTTCTTC.

The chain combines TRBV5-1 with TRBJ2-2; 10 bases are a match to TRBD2. Unmatched junction bases numbered 11, after V lost 3 bases and J lost 6 bases. The V gene's germline CDR1 is SGHRS and CDR2 YFSETQ. The length of the CDR3 is 17 residues. The CDR3 region has the DNA TGCGCCAGCAGCTCTACTCTAGCGGGAGAGTCCCCCGGGGAGCTGTTTTTT. This translates into CASSSTLAGESPGELFF.

The V gene is TRBV5-1, the J gene TRBJ1-4, with D hard to call. V lost 5 bases, J lost 3 bases, and 8 bases lay in between. The CDR3 contains 13 residues. The germline CDR1 and CDR2 sequences are SGHRS and YFSETQ. CDR3 DNA sequence: TGCGCCAGCAGTGCCGGGCCTAATGAAAAACTGTTTTTT. It is translated as CASSAGPNEKLFF.

The CDR3 DNA reads as TGTGCCATCAGTCGACAGGACTACGAGCAGTACTTC. Encoded protein: CAISRQDYEQYF. This chain connects TRBV10-3 to TRBJ2-7; possibly TRBD1 for D (6 bases). The V gene's germline CDR1 is ENHRY and CDR2 SYGVKD. This CDR3 is 12 amino acids long. Trimming removed 5 bases from V and 3 bases from J, with 8 bases in between.

Worth noting for this clone: Compared with germline, one end of the junction differs, possibly owing to a read error. The chain uses TRBV14 and TRBJ2-3; no clear D. The CDR3 is made up of 14 amino acids. Germline values: CDR1 SGHDN, CDR2 FVKESK. The CDR3 nucleotides read TGTGCCAGCAGTCAAGTACCAGCCGCAGATACGCAGTATTTT. It yields the protein CASSQVPAADTQYF.

The chain combines TRBV6-4 with TRBJ2-7; 8 nucleotides match TRBD2. Germline V gene sequence: CDR1 MRHNA, CDR2 SNTAGT. The CDR3 loop spans 16 amino acids. V gave up 2 bases and J gave up 0 bases; unmatched junction bases: 6. As DNA, the CDR3 is TGTGCCAGCAGTGACCCGCGGGGGGCCCTCTCCTACGAGCAGTACTTC. Its protein is CASSDPRGALSYEQYF.

The chain couples TRBV5-1 to TRBJ1-6; TRBD1 matches at 7 bases. This CDR3 comprises 15 residues. The V segment lost 7 bases and the J segment 5 bases; nucleotides outside the gene matches: 9. Germline CDR1 SGHRS, CDR2 YFSETQ. The DNA for the CDR3 is TGCGCCAGCCGGCGGAGGGGACAGCATAATTCACCCCTCCACTTT. This codes for CASRRRGQHNSPLHF.

The chain recombines TRBV25-1 with TRBJ1-2, with D possibly matching TRBD1 (5 bases). There are 14 residues in the CDR3. Trimming shortened V by 3 bases and J by 9 bases, and 17 bases separated the two germline ends. In germline, CDR1 is MGHDK, CDR2 SYGVNS. Written as DNA, the CDR3 is TGTGCCAGCAGTGAGCTCAGGGACCGCCCGAGCTACACCTTC. It yields the protein CASSELRDRPSYTF.

This chain uses TRBV5-1 with TRBJ2-6; D might be TRBD1 (5 bases). The CDR3 loop spans 15 amino acids. Germline V gives CDR1 SGHRS, CDR2 YFSETQ. V dropped 4 bases and J dropped 3 bases, with 11 bases sitting between them. CDR3 nucleotides: TGCGCCAGCAGCCCGACAGACAGTGGGGCCAACGTCCTGACTTTC. Protein: CASSPTDSGANVLTF. Complete variable domain (other parts from reference TRBV5-1 and TRBJ2-6): KAGVTQTPRYLIKTRGQQVTLSCSPISGHRSVSWYQQTPGQGLQFLFEYFSETQRNKGNFPGRFSGRQFSNSRSEMNVSTLELGDSALYLCASSPTDSGANVLTFGAGSRLTVL.

The J gene is TRBJ2-2, the V gene TRBV27; possibly TRBD2 for D (6 bases). This CDR3 region has 15 residues. Germline V gives CDR1 MNHEY, CDR2 SMNVEV (reference sequence). Trimming shortened V by 8 bases and J by 6 bases, and 19 bases separated the two germline ends. The CDR3 DNA sequence: TGTGCCAGCGGATGGATGACTAGTGGCTCCGGGGAGCTGTTTTTT. Translating gives CASGWMTSGSGELFF.

The count of this clone is one. This chain joins TRBV9 and TRBJ1-2; D is unresolved. Trimming pared 0 bases from V and 8 bases from J, leaving 8 bases between. CDR1 SGDLS and CDR2 YYNGEE come from the germline V gene. CDR3 length equals 12 residues. The CDR3: CASSVGRGGYTF. CDR3 bases: TGTGCCAGCAGCGTAGGGAGAGGAGGCTACACCTTC. Complete variable domain (other parts from reference TRBV9 and TRBJ1-2): DSGVTQTPKHLITATGQRVTLRCSPRSGDLSVYWYQQSLDQGLQFLIQYYNGEERAKGNILERFSAQQFPDLHSELNLSSLELGDSALYFCASSVGRGGYTFGSGTRLTVV.